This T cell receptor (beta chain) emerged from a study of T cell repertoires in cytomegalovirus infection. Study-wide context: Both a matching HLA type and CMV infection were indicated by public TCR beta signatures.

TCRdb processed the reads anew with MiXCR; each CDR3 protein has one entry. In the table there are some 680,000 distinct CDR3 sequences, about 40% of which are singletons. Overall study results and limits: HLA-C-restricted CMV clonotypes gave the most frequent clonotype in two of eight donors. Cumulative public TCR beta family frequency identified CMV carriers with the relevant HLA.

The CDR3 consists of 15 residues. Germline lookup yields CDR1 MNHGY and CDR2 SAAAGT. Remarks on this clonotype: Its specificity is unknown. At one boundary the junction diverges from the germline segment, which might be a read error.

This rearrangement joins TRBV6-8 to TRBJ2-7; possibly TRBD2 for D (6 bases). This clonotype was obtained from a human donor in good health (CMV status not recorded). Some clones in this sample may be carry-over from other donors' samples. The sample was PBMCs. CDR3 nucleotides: TGTGCCAGCAGTTCTCCGGGAGTCGGTTCCTACGCGCAGTACTTC. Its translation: CASSSPGVGSYAQYF.